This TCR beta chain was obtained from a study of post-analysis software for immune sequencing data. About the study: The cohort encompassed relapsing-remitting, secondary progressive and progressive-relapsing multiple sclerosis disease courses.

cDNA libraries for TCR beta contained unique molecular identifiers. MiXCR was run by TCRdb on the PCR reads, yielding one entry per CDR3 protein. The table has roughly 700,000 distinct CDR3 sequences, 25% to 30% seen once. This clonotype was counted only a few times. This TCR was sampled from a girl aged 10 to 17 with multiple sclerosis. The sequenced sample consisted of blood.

CDR3 sequence (DNA): TGTGCCAGCACCCTTAGCGGGAGGCCCTACAATGAGCAGTTCTTC. Protein sequence: CASTLSGRPYNEQFF. The chain is built from TRBV12-3 or TRBV12-4 and TRBJ2-1; 10 bases line up with TRBD2. Unmatched junction bases numbered 5, after V lost 7 bases and J lost 2 bases. The CDR3 contains 15 residues.